This is a list of T cell receptor beta chains from one sample in a study of blood T cell repertoires in COVID-19. Assay: immunoSEQ multiplex PCR; the TCRdb copy retains only in-frame clones and omits some. The sample contains 50,000 to 70,000 clones, approximately 87% of which appear only once. Material for sequencing was peripheral blood. The receptors derive from a man between 60 and 70 years old with active or convalescent COVID-19. Each CDR3 is given with its conserved first and last residue. Each record gives: CDR3 length, V gene, D gene, J gene, clone size, CDR3 DNA, CDR3 protein. D genes are given only for firm matches. A clone size is listed for some rows: how often the clone was seen (once, few, many), or a class if it is expanded.

>16|TRBV7-2|TRBD2|TRBJ2-5|NA
TGTGCCAGCAGCCGTACCCAACTAGCGTCACAAGAGACCCAGTACTTC
CASSRTQLASQETQYF
>18|TRBV29-1|TRBD2|TRBJ2-1|once
TGCAGCGTCGAACCCGGGACTAGCGGGGGGGCGTCCGACAATGAGCAGTTCTTC
CSVEPGTSGGASDNEQFF
>13|TRBV4-1|TRBD1|TRBJ2-5|once
TGCGCCAGCAGGAACCAGGGGGAGGAGACCCAGTACTTC
CASRNQGEETQYF
>14|TRBV5-1|NA|TRBJ1-4|NA
TGCGCCAGCAGCTTCGTCGGGGGTAGGGAAAAACTGTTTTTT
CASSFVGGREKLFF
>16|TRBV7-8|TRBD1|TRBJ2-7|NA
TGTGCCAGCAGCTTACAGTTGGCAGGGGGCTATTACGAGCAGTACTTC
CASSLQLAGGYYEQYF
>12|TRBV28|TRBD1|TRBJ1-2|NA
TGTGCCACCCGGACAGGGGCTAAGGGCTACACCTTC
CATRTGAKGYTF
>13|TRBV5-4|NA|TRBJ2-5|NA
TGTGCCAGCAGCCTCTGGGGGCGGGAGACCCAGTACTTC
CASSLWGRETQYF
>12|TRBV6-5|NA|TRBJ2-1|NA
TGTGCCAGCACAAGCGCCTACAATGAGCAGTTCTTC
CASTSAYNEQFF
>14|TRBV30|NA|TRBJ2-1|NA
TGTGCCTGGAGTCGGGATCCTATCGGCAATGAGCAGTTCTTC
CAWSRDPIGNEQFF
>12|TRBV3-1/TRBV3-2|NA|TRBJ2-1|NA
TGTGCCAGCAGCCAAGGTGGGACAGAGCAGTTCTTC
CASSQGGTEQFF
>15|TRBV6-5|NA|TRBJ2-1|NA
TGTGCCAGCAGTTACAGGAGACAGATAGACAATGAGCAGTTCTTC
CASSYRRQIDNEQFF
>13|TRBV6-4|NA|TRBJ1-5|few
TGTGCCAGCAATCCACAGGGAAATCAGCCCCAGCATTTT
CASNPQGNQPQHF